Shown below are 31 T cell receptor beta chains from a single sample sequenced in a study of technical replicates of blood from a handful of donors. TCRdb's copy holds only in-frame clones and misses some; the assay was immunoSEQ multiplex PCR. The table has under 95,000 clones, 95% to 98% seen once; the top ten hold approximately 0.14%. Material: T cells isolated from PBMCs. Receptor source: a human donor in good health.

The gene calls are TRBV25-1 and TRBJ2-1, with 8 bases lining up with TRBD2. V lost 3 bases to trimming and J lost 5 bases; unmatched junction nucleotides: 6. The length of the CDR3 is 15 residues. Germline V gene lookup returns CDR1 MGHDK and CDR2 SYGVNS. In DNA, the CDR3 is TGTGCCAGCAGTGACTGGACTAGCACAAACAATGAGCAGTTCTTC. Translating it yields CASSDWTSTNNEQFF.

This chain connects TRBV7-2 to TRBJ1-2; TRBD1 agrees at 8 bases. Looked up from germline, CDR1 is SGHTA and CDR2 is FQGNSA. The CDR3 loop spans 16 amino acids. J was trimmed by 4 bases and V by 5 bases; bases with no gene match: 12. CDR3 bases: TGTGCCAGCAGCGAATCCGGACAGGGTTATTCCTATGGCTACACCTTC. This codes for CASSESGQGYSYGYTF. Full variable domain (outside the CDR3, taken from reference TRBV7-2 and TRBJ1-2): GAGVSQSPSNKVTEKGKDVELRCDPISGHTALYWYRQSLGQGLEFLIYFQGNSAPDKSGLPSDRFSAERTGGSVSTLTIQRTQQEDSAVYLCASSESGQGYSYGYTFGSGTRLTVV.

The chain is built from TRBV11-3 and TRBJ2-1; 11 bases align to TRBD2. V lost 5 bases, J lost 0 bases, and 3 bases stayed unmatched. CDR3 length: 16 amino acids. CDR1 is SGHNT and CDR2 is YENEEA in the germline V gene. CDR3 nucleotide sequence: TGTGCCAGCAGCCCGACTAGCGGGATCTCCTACAATGAGCAGTTCTTC. It is translated as CASSPTSGISYNEQFF.

This clone was seen a single time. The CDR3 DNA reads TGTGCCAGCAGTGTGCGGGACAATCAGCCCCAGCATTTT. This codes for CASSVRDNQPQHF. The V gene is TRBV6-1, the J gene TRBJ1-5, with unresolved D. V was pared by 4 bases and J by 3 bases, with 7 bases between. Per the germline V gene, CDR1 is MNHNS and CDR2 is SASEGT. The CDR3 spans 13 residues.

J is TRBJ1-3 and V is TRBV11-2; the D is unclear. Trimming took 5 bases from V and 0 from J, leaving 8 bases between them. Germline CDR1 reads SGHAT; CDR2 reads FQNNGV. The CDR3 sequence is 14 residues long. The CDR3 region is CASSLTRSGNTIYF. The CDR3 DNA reads as TGTGCCAGCAGCCTAACTCGCTCTGGAAACACCATATATTTT.

V gene TRBV7-9 combines with J gene TRBJ2-3; weak D call: TRBD2 (6 bases). The V end was cut by 5 bases, the J end by 5 bases, with 11 bases between. The CDR3 is made up of 13 amino acids. The V gene's germline CDR1 is SEHNR and CDR2 FQNEAQ (reference sequence). The CDR3 loop is CASSRDSEDTQYF. CDR3 coding DNA: TGTGCCAGCAGCAGGGACTCGGAAGATACGCAGTATTTT.

The CDR3 nucleotides are TGCAGTGTGGCAGGGTTTGATGGCTACACCTTC. Residues: CSVAGFDGYTF. The V call is TRBV20-1, the J call TRBJ1-2; TRBD1 is a possible D gene (5 bases). The CDR3 runs 11 residues. Trimming stripped 7 bases from V and 6 bases from J, with 12 bases between. The V gene's germline CDR1 is DFQATT and CDR2 SNEGSKA (reference sequence).

The gene calls are TRBV19 and TRBJ1-6; TRBD1 aligns across 9 bases. Per the germline V gene, CDR1 is LNHDA and CDR2 is SQIVND (reference sequence). This CDR3 region has 17 residues. Trimming removed 9 bases from V and 3 bases from J; junction bases left unmatched: 12. For the CDR3, the DNA is TGTGCCAGCCGGAACATGGGACAGGGAGACTATAATTCACCCCTCCACTTT. Residues: CASRNMGQGDYNSPLHF. Together with reference TRBV19 and TRBJ1-6, the CDR3 gives the full variable domain: DGGITQSPKYLFRKEGQNVTLSCEQNLNHDAMYWYRQDPGQGLRLIYYSQIVNDFQKGDIAEGYSVSREKKESFPLTVTSAQKNPTAFYLCASRNMGQGDYNSPLHFGNGTRLTVT.

The J gene is TRBJ2-3, the V gene TRBV6-1; 9 bases map to TRBD2. The V segment lost 3 bases and the J segment 11 bases; nucleotides outside the gene matches: 15. The CDR3 spans 16 residues. Germline-derived CDR1 and CDR2 are MNHNS and SASEGT. The DNA for the CDR3 is TGTGCCAGCAGTGAGAGAGCGGCGGGGGGGGGTGCTTTGCAGTATTTT. It encodes CASSERAAGGGALQYF.

In its sample, this clone was seen once. The V and J genes are TRBV7-5 and TRBJ1-5; the D call TRBD1 from the table was never checked on the DNA. TRBV7-5 is tagged as a pseudogene. This CDR3 is built from 17 residues. This CDR3 is CVRSLSGQGEINQPQHF. CDR3 in DNA: TGTGTCAGAAGCTTAAGTGGACAGGGGGAGATTAATCAGCCCCAGCATTTT.

The chain joins TRBV7-7 to TRBJ2-2; D is perhaps TRBD1 (6 bases). The V gene's germline CDR1 is SSHAT and CDR2 FNYEAQ (reference sequence). V lost 1 base and J 6 bases, leaving 9 bases between the germline ends. This CDR3 contains 14 residues. This CDR3 reads CASSLDTGPGELFF. The CDR3 DNA is TGTGCCAGCAGCTTAGACACAGGGCCCGGGGAGCTGTTTTTT. The complete variable domain, with remaining parts taken from reference TRBV7-7 and TRBJ2-2, reads GAGVSQSPRYKVTKRGQDVTLRCDPISSHATLYWYQQALGQGPEFLTYFNYEAQPDKSGLPSDRFSAERPEGSISTLTIQRTEQRDSAMYRCASSLDTGPGELFFGEGSRLTVL.

The V call is TRBV5-6, the J call TRBJ2-7, with 7 bases matching TRBD1. J gave up 4 bases and V 9 bases, and 10 bases lay outside the gene matches. This CDR3 is built from 13 residues. Germline CDR1 SGHDT, CDR2 YYEEEE. The CDR3 region has the DNA TGTGCCACCCAACAGGGGTTACAGTACGAGCAGTACTTC. It specifies CATQQGLQYEQYF.

Turning to this clone: Other DNA sequences in the sample encode the same CDR3. The chain has TRBV5-1 and TRBJ2-7, with 8 bases fitting TRBD1. Germline CDR1 and CDR2: SGHRS and YFSETQ. The CDR3 runs 14 residues. The V and J ends lost 0 bases and 1 base, in that order; junction bases with no gene match: 0. The CDR3: CASSLGQGSYEQYF. Written as DNA, the CDR3 is TGCGCCAGCAGCTTGGGACAGGGGTCCTACGAGCAGTACTTC.

V and J are TRBV6-6 and TRBJ1-4, with TRBD1 matching 7 bases. V trimming: 5 bases; J trimming: 4 bases; junction bases outside the gene matches: 10. The CDR3 has 16 residues. CDR1 is MNHNY, CDR2 SVGAGI, per germline (reference sequence). The chain's CDR3 is CASSPSTGVLNEKLFF. The CDR3 nucleotides read TGTGCCAGCAGTCCGAGCACAGGGGTCCTTAATGAAAAACTGTTTTTT.

The chain uses TRBV4-2 and TRBJ2-1, with 12 bases identical to TRBD2. The CDR3 sequence is 19 residues long. V lost 2 bases, J lost 6 bases, and 14 bases stayed unmatched. Germline V CDR1 and CDR2: LGHNA, YNFKEQ. The CDR3 reads CASSQPLGVTSGSPNEQFF. CDR3 bases: TGTGCCAGCAGCCAACCTTTAGGGGTGACTAGCGGGAGCCCCAATGAGCAGTTCTTC.

The gene calls are TRBV10-2 and TRBJ2-1; 8 nucleotides line up with TRBD1. Germline CDR1 WSHSY, CDR2 SAAADI. With 5 bases clipped from V and 7 bases from J, the junction kept 4 bases outside the gene matches. This CDR3 is 13 amino acids long. In nucleotides, the CDR3 is TGCGCCAGCAGTACGACAGGGGTTAATGAGCAGTTCTTC. Its translation is CASSTTGVNEQFF.

This clone was seen a single time. This sequence joins TRBV5-1 and TRBJ2-7, with D possibly matching TRBD2 (6 bases). Germline loops: CDR1 SGHRS, CDR2 YFSETQ. V was trimmed by 1 base and J by 2 bases, leaving 13 bases between them. This CDR3 is 15 amino acids long. In nucleotides, the CDR3 is TGCGCCAGCAGCTTGATCGCTAGCGCGGCCTACGAGCAGTACTTC. Protein product: CASSLIASAAYEQYF.

The V gene is TRBV20-1, the J gene TRBJ1-3; D not resolved. The CDR3 extends over 11 amino acids. V shed 5 bases and J shed 3 bases, with 5 bases lying between them. CDR1 is DFQATT and CDR2 is SNEGSKA in the germline V gene (reference sequence). DNA of the CDR3: TGCAGTGCTCGCGATGGAAACACCATATATTTT. Residues: CSARDGNTIYF.

This chain connects TRBV30 to TRBJ1-2; the D gene is possibly TRBD1 (6 bases). The germline V gene has CDR1 GTSNPN and CDR2 SVGIG (reference sequence). CDR3 size: 12 residues. V was trimmed by 5 bases and J by 2 bases, leaving 9 bases between them. The CDR3 region is CAWSTGNYGYTF. Here the CDR3 DNA reads TGTGCCTGGTCCACAGGGAACTATGGCTACACCTTC.

This clone was detected once. The V call is TRBV27, the J call TRBJ2-3; 9 bases are shared with TRBD2. V gave up 6 bases and J gave up 2 bases; unmatched junction bases: 3. This CDR3 comprises 14 residues. Germline V gene sequence: CDR1 MNHEY, CDR2 SMNVEV (reference sequence). The CDR3 sequence: CASRLAGITDTQYF. In DNA form, the CDR3 reads TGTGCCAGCAGGCTAGCGGGAATCACAGATACGCAGTATTTT.

The gene calls are TRBV5-4 and TRBJ2-7; 10 nucleotides match TRBD2. The germline CDR1 and CDR2 sequences are SGHNT and YYREEE (reference sequence). V was clipped by 4 bases and J by 3 bases; unmatched bases: 19. This CDR3 has 19 residues. CDR3 nucleotide sequence: TGTGCCAGCAGCCCGTTGGGCGGGACTAGCGAGCTAAGACGCTACGAGCAGTACTTC. Amino acid sequence: CASSPLGGTSELRRYEQYF.

The chain couples TRBV30 to TRBJ1-6; perhaps TRBD1 as D (5 bases). Trimming removed 0 bases from V and 9 bases from J, with 12 bases in between. The CDR3 sequence is 14 residues long. Germline CDR1 GTSNPN, CDR2 SVGIG (reference sequence). The CDR3: CAWSVGAGSSPLHF. The DNA for the CDR3 is TGTGCCTGGAGTGTAGGGGCCGGGAGTTCACCCCTCCACTTT.

The CDR3 DNA reads as TGTGCCAGCAGCTTAGCTCGGGGATCGGTTCAGCCCCAGCATTTT. Its translation: CASSLARGSVQPQHF. The rearrangement uses TRBV7-2 and TRBJ1-5, with D unclear. The CDR3 runs to 15 residues. Germline CDR1 and CDR2: SGHTA and FQGNSA. V lost 0 bases to trimming and J lost 6 bases, with 12 bases between them. Complete variable domain (other parts from reference TRBV7-2 and TRBJ1-5): GAGVSQSPSNKVTEKGKDVELRCDPISGHTALYWYRQSLGQGLEFLIYFQGNSAPDKSGLPSDRFSAERTGGSVSTLTIQRTQQEDSAVYLCASSLARGSVQPQHFGDGTRLSIL.

The V call is TRBV5-1, the J call TRBJ2-1; 13 positions match TRBD2. This CDR3 spans 16 amino acids. V gave up 0 bases and J gave up 9 bases; unmatched junction bases: 6. CDR1 is SGHRS, CDR2 YFSETQ, per germline. The CDR3 protein is CASSLGGLAGVSEQFF. The CDR3 DNA follows: TGCGCCAGCAGCTTGGGCGGACTAGCGGGAGTCAGTGAGCAGTTCTTC.

This clone was recorded only once. The chain combines TRBV6-6 with TRBJ1-2; tentatively, D is TRBD1 (6 bases). With 6 bases removed from V and 8 bases from J, the gap between germline ends came to 19 bases. CDR1 and CDR2 from the germline V gene are MNHNY and SVGAGI (reference sequence). The CDR3 has 14 amino acids. The DNA of the CDR3 is TGTGCCAGCAGCCGCACTACAGATAGGGGGGGCTACACCTTC. It translates to CASSRTTDRGGYTF.

This chain uses TRBV6-1 with TRBJ1-5; TRBD1 might be the D (5 bases). The CDR3 covers 15 residues. V was shortened by 4 bases and J by 1 base, with 11 bases between the two germline ends. Germline CDR1 MNHNS, CDR2 SASEGT. The CDR3 DNA follows: TGTGCCAGCAGTGTCGGAGGGGTCAGCAATCAGCCCCAGCATTTT. This sequence encodes CASSVGGVSNQPQHF.

In nucleotides, the CDR3 is TGTGCCAGCAGTGTAATGGGGCCCTATGAGCAGTTCTTC. Protein sequence: CASSVMGPYEQFF. The V and J genes are TRBV6-1 and TRBJ2-1; D perhaps matches TRBD1 (5 bases). Trimming pared 4 bases from V and 8 bases from J, leaving 12 bases between. This CDR3 has 13 residues. Germline CDR1 MNHNS, CDR2 SASEGT.

V gene TRBV6-5 combines with J gene TRBJ2-7; TRBD1 agrees at 7 bases. Unmatched junction bases numbered 10, after V lost 6 bases and J lost 5 bases. CDR1 is MNHEY and CDR2 is SVGAGI in the germline V gene. The CDR3 sequence is 14 residues long. CDR3 loop: CASRIPGQRHEQYF. CDR3 bases: TGTGCCAGCAGGATACCGGGACAGCGCCACGAGCAGTACTTC.

CDR3 in DNA: TGTGCCAGTTGCCGGGAGGCCTACAATGAGCAGTTCTTC. Protein sequence: CASCREAYNEQFF. The rearrangement uses TRBV2 and TRBJ2-1; 7 nucleotides align to TRBD2. V lost 9 bases and J lost 2; bases outside the gene matches: 4. CDR1 and CDR2 from the germline V gene are SNHLY and FYNNEI. The CDR3 runs to 13 residues.

The chain couples TRBV15 to TRBJ1-6; 9 bases map to TRBD1. Germline V lookup: CDR1 LNHNV, CDR2 YYDKDF (reference sequence). With V trimmed by 3 bases and J by 7 bases, 4 bases remained unmatched. The CDR3 is 15 residues long. The chain's CDR3 is CATSSQGQGNSPLHF. The CDR3 DNA sequence: TGTGCCACCAGCAGTCAAGGACAGGGGAATTCACCCCTCCACTTT.

The V call is TRBV7-9, the J call TRBJ1-2; 7 nucleotides align to TRBD1. In germline, CDR1 is SEHNR, CDR2 FQNEAQ (reference sequence). After removal of 4 bases from V and 4 bases from J, the junction contained 12 bases not matched to a gene. This CDR3 is built from 16 residues. CDR3 sequence reads: CASSSSLGQPIYGYTF. CDR3 in DNA: TGTGCCAGCAGCTCCTCTCTGGGACAGCCCATCTATGGCTACACCTTC.